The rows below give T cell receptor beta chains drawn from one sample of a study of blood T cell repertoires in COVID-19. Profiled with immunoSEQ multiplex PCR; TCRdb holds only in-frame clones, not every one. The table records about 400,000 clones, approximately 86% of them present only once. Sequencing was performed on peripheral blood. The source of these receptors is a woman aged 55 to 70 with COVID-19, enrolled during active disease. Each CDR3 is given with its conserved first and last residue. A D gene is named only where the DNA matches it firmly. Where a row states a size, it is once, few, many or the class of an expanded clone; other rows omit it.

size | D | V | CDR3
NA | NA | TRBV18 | CASSPPSGNYGYTF
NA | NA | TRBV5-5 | CASSFLSSSYEQYF
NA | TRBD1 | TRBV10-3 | CAISEQGANEKLFF
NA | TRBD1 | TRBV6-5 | CASTLDRVSDTQYF
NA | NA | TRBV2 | CASKKDSGGMMAKNIQYF
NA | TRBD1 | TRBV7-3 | CASSPTGGGLEAFF
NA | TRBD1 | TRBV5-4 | CASSSDRDRGKHGYTF
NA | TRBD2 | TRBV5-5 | CASTTSGGLRLTQYF
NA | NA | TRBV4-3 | CASSQGGLHYEQYF
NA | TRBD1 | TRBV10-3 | CAISRGQGAHEQYF
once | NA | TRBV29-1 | CSVAGPGAEQFF
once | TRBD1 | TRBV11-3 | CASSGTDNEQFF
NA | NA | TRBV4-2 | CASSLMGQNTEAFF
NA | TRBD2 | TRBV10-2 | CASRKLTSGDQDTQYF
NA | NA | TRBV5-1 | CASTYSTDSYEQYF
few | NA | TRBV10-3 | CAIRQQSSDYGYTF
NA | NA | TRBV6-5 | CASSSPTGSGNTIYF
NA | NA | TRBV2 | CASSVAQGGALHF
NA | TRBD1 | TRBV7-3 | CASSLQGYSGANVLTF
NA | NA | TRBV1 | CTSSRGTSASYEQYF
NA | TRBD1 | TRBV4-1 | CASSPVTGAHTEAFF
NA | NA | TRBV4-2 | CASSQGGRTSSYEQYF
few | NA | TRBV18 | CASSPQGSFMGANVLTF
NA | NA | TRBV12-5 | CASHGGPSQETQYF
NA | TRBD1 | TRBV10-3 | CAISEAGGLETQYF
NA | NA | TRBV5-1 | CASSLQPVGYTEAFF
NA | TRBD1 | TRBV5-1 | CASSLPRDSYTEAFF
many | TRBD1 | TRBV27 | CASSLGTGVGYTF
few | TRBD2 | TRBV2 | CASSGLASETQYF
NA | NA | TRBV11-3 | CASSLDKGGARQYF
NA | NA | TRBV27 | CASSSAKGVRQPQHF
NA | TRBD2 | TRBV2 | CASRRGLAGGNEQFF
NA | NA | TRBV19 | CASSIGRQYGYTF
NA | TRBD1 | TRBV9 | CASSAGGGQGIYEQYF
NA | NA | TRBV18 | CASSVEGRGYTF
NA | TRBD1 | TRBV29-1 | CSAIGQGKSWGTEAFF
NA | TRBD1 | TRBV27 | CASRTDIRDSYNEQFF
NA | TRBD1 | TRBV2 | CASSDTGGAYEQYF
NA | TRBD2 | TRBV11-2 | CASSSDGGGYNEQFF
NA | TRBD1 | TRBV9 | CASSGNSGTAGNTIYF
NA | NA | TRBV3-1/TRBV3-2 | CASSPSTYEQYF
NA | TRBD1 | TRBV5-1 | CASSIQGADYGYTF
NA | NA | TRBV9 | CASSGAGSYGEAFF
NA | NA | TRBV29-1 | CSARHPNTGELFF
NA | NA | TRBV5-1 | CASSLGREETQYF
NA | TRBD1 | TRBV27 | CASSSRGRVEEKLFF
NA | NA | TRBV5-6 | CASSPYRKSGLSYEQYF
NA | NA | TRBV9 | CASSVVGGIGAEAFF
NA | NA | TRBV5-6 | CASSPLGGVTDTQYF
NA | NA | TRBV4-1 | CASSQETVSGNTIYF
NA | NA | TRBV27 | CASSEWGGANYGYTF